The T cell receptor (beta chain) described here comes from a study of blood T cell repertoires in COVID-19. For the study at large: Italy, Spain and the United States were the sources of the convalescent and acute COVID-19 samples. Sources were T cells, B-cell-depleted T cells, or PBMCs; the material itself was cDNA or gDNA.

In the original processing: Amplification of reference gene primers provided the estimated nucleated cell counts. Sequencing used immunoSEQ multiplex PCR; TCRdb keeps in-frame clones, though not all of them. Clone size and V and J calls were adopted from that table, with D and trimming inferred from the DNA. The top ten clones hold around 7.2% of a sample with about 80,000 clones, about 87% of them seen once. Between the trimmed V and J ends, which lost 6 bases and 2 bases, there was a span of 11 bases. This CDR3 region has 14 residues. CDR1 LNHDA and CDR2 SQIVND come from the germline V gene (reference sequence).

This sequence was found in an elderly woman with acute or convalescent COVID-19. Sequencing was performed on peripheral blood. V gene TRBV19 combines with J gene TRBJ1-3, with D tentatively TRBD1 (5 bases). The CDR3: CASSSQGAGNTIYF. CDR3 in DNA: TGTGCCAGTAGCTCTCAGGGTGCTGGAAACACCATATATTTT.